This is a list of T cell receptor beta chains from one sample in a study of control samples from healthy donors and cancer patients. The repertoire was sequenced with immunoSEQ multiplex PCR; TCRdb's copy has only in-frame clones and lacks some. The repertoire consists of about 180,000 clones, with around 90% occurring once and the leading ten covering 1.2% to 1.5%. Sequenced sample: blood. The source is a man between 25 and 39 years old in good health. Each CDR3 is given with its conserved first and last residue. A D gene is named only where the DNA matches it firmly. Clone size is shown for a subset of rows, as once, few, many or a class of expanded clone.

>NA|TRBV6-5|TRBJ2-3|TRBD1
TGTGCCAGCAGCCTGACAGGGAGCACAGATACGCAGTATTTT
CASSLTGSTDTQYF
>NA|TRBV27|TRBJ1-4|NA
TGTGCCAGCAGTATTAGGGCGACGGATGAAAAACTGTTTTTT
CASSIRATDEKLFF
>NA|TRBV3-1/TRBV3-2|TRBJ2-7|NA
TGTGCCAGCAGCCAAGATACCTACGAGCAGTACTTC
CASSQDTYEQYF
>NA|TRBV27|TRBJ2-5|TRBD1
TGTGCCAGCAGTCTCCTCGGGACAGGCCAAGAGACCCAGTACTTC
CASSLLGTGQETQYF
>NA|TRBV5-8|TRBJ2-3|NA
TGTGCCAGCAGCTTGTTTCCCGGATATAGCACAGATACGCAGTATTTT
CASSLFPGYSTDTQYF
>NA|TRBV7-3|TRBJ2-7|TRBD1
TGTGCCAGCAGCTTAAGACAGGGAGTGTGTTCCTACGAGCAGTACTTC
CASSLRQGVCSYEQYF
>NA|TRBV27|TRBJ1-1|NA
TGTGCCAGCAATAATTATCCCGGGAGTATAGGGGAGAAGAACACTGAAGCTTTCTTT
CASNNYPGSIGEKNTEAFF
>NA|TRBV6-5|TRBJ2-7|TRBD1
TGTGCCAGCAGTTACCTGGCAGGGGGCCTCTACGAGCAGTACTTC
CASSYLAGGLYEQYF
>NA|TRBV12-3/TRBV12-4|TRBJ1-1|NA
TGTGCCAGCAGTTGGGGGGCGAACACTGAAGCTTTCTTT
CASSWGANTEAFF
>NA|TRBV30|TRBJ2-1|NA
TGTGCCTGGACTGTGACCGCTCGTTCGGGTGAGCAGTTCTTC
CAWTVTARSGEQFF
>NA|TRBV12-3/TRBV12-4|TRBJ2-5|NA
TGTGCCAGCAGTCCCGGTAAGACCCAGTACTTC
CASSPGKTQYF
>NA|TRBV30|TRBJ1-3|NA
TGTGCCTGGAGGGCCGGCGAGACAGCCTTTTCTGGAAACACCATATATTTT
CAWRAGETAFSGNTIYF
>NA|TRBV2|TRBJ2-7|NA
TGTGCCAGCAGTGAAAAGGGGACCTACGAGCAGTACTTC
CASSEKGTYEQYF
>NA|TRBV30|TRBJ2-1|NA
TGTGCCTGGAAGACCCCTAGAGGAGCTAACAATGAGCAGTTCTTC
CAWKTPRGANNEQFF
>NA|TRBV9|TRBJ1-2|TRBD1
TGTGCCAGCAGCGGCGCCGGGACAGGGGTCGGGGTTGATGGCTACACCTTC
CASSGAGTGVGVDGYTF
>NA|TRBV30|TRBJ2-3|NA
TGTGCCTGGAGTGTAGGGGGACGGGACACAGATACGCAGTATTTT
CAWSVGGRDTDTQYF
>NA|TRBV28|TRBJ1-1|TRBD1
TGTGCCAGCAGTTTATTAGGACAGGGAATGATGAACACTGAAGCTTTCTTT
CASSLLGQGMMNTEAFF
>few|TRBV6-6|TRBJ1-1|NA
TGTGCCAGCAACAGGTACACTGAAGCTTTCTTT
CASNRYTEAFF
>NA|TRBV6-2/TRBV6-3|TRBJ1-2|NA
TGTGCCAGCAGCCGCGATGGGAACAGCAACTATGGCTACACCTTC
CASSRDGNSNYGYTF
>few|TRBV30|TRBJ1-3|TRBD1
TGTGCCACGGCGCTGGGACAGCTGAGCTCTGGAGACACCATATATTTT
CATALGQLSSGDTIYF
>NA|TRBV18|TRBJ1-2|TRBD1
TGTGCCAGCTCACCCGGGACAGGGTCTGGCTACACCTTC
CASSPGTGSGYTF
>NA|TRBV24-1|TRBJ2-2|TRBD2
TGTGCCACCAGTGACCGTCGACTAGCGGGGAACACCGGGGAGCTGTTTTTT
CATSDRRLAGNTGELFF
>NA|TRBV21-1|TRBJ2-1|NA
TGTGCCAGCAGCAAAGAGAGGGACAGGGGGCCCTACAATGAGCAGTTCTTC
CASSKERDRGPYNEQFF
>once|TRBV30|TRBJ1-5|NA
TGTGCCTGGAGTGTGGGGGTTCATCAGCCCCAGCATTTT
CAWSVGVHQPQHF
>NA|TRBV6-2/TRBV6-3|TRBJ1-2|NA
TGTGCCAGCAGCCCGGCCCTTCGGCGACAGGCTAACTATGGCTACACCTTC
CASSPALRRQANYGYTF
>NA|TRBV25-1|TRBJ1-1|NA
TGTGCCAGCAGGGGACAAACGCCTGAAGCTTTCTTT
CASRGQTPEAFF
>NA|TRBV9|TRBJ1-1|TRBD1
TGTGCCAGCAGTCCAGGGGGTAACACTGAAGCTTTCTTT
CASSPGGNTEAFF
>NA|TRBV6-1|TRBJ1-2|NA
TGTGCCAGCAGTGAACAGGGAGCTAACTATGGCTACACCTTC
CASSEQGANYGYTF
>NA|TRBV6-6|TRBJ1-2|NA
TGTGCCAGCAGTTACGGCGACAGCTATGGCTACACCTTC
CASSYGDSYGYTF
>NA|TRBV5-1|TRBJ2-7|NA
TGCGCCAGCAGCTTGGAAGGGACTCACTACGAGCAGTACTTC
CASSLEGTHYEQYF
>NA|TRBV25-1|TRBJ1-2|NA
TGTGCCAGCAGTACTTCCAGGGCAGGTGGCTACACCTTC
CASSTSRAGGYTF
>NA|TRBV2|TRBJ2-3|TRBD1
TGTGCCAGAAGGGGACAGTATGGCACAGATACGCAGTATTTT
CARRGQYGTDTQYF
>NA|TRBV19|TRBJ2-7|NA
TGTGCCAGTAGTATAGAGCCGACAGGCTCCTACGAGCAGTACTTC
CASSIEPTGSYEQYF
>NA|TRBV30|TRBJ2-1|TRBD2
TGTGCCTGGAGTACTGGGGGGGGTGAGCAGTTCTTC
CAWSTGGGEQFF
>NA|TRBV9|TRBJ1-1|TRBD1
TGTGCCAGCAGCCCTACCGGGACAGGGGCGCGGGGAGAAGCTTTCTTT
CASSPTGTGARGEAFF
>NA|TRBV18|TRBJ2-5|TRBD2
TGTGCCAGCTCACCACGGTCTAAGGGACTAGCGGGAGACCCCCCAGAGACCCAGTACTTC
CASSPRSKGLAGDPPETQYF
>NA|TRBV5-1|TRBJ1-1|NA
TGCGCCAGGCCAGTGGCTGAAGCTTTCTTT
CARPVAEAFF